This entry concerns a single TCR beta chain. Antigen specificity is unknown. PCR used 60 Vbeta primers and 13 Jbeta primers. The method was immunoSEQ multiplex PCR; TCRdb's version includes in-frame clones alone and lacks a portion of them. The sample has 140,000 to 150,000 clones; approximately 84% are singletons. The data stem from a study of cytomegalovirus exposure and HLA in healthy donors. In the study overall: Earlier findings included about 120 million unique TCR beta sequences obtained from 150 million to 200 million T cells.

Overall study findings and caveats: Reportedly, HLA-A and HLA-B alleles of most subjects were accurately predicted from TCR beta. Published work reported that the classifier diagnosed cytomegalovirus status with high specificity and sensitivity.

All the people who gave samples were healthy bone marrow donors. CDR1 is LGHNA and CDR2 is YSLEER in the germline V gene. V shed 0 bases, J shed 4 bases, and the junction held 4 bases outside the gene matches. This CDR3 contains 15 residues. The TCR was taken from a woman in her sixties or seventies in good health and CMV-seropositive. Sequenced material: PBMCs. The chain is built from TRBV4-3 and TRBJ2-7; 9 positions agree with TRBD1. The CDR3 loop is CASSQEGQGDYEQYF. The CDR3 DNA reads TGCGCCAGCAGCCAAGAGGGACAGGGAGATTACGAGCAGTACTTC.